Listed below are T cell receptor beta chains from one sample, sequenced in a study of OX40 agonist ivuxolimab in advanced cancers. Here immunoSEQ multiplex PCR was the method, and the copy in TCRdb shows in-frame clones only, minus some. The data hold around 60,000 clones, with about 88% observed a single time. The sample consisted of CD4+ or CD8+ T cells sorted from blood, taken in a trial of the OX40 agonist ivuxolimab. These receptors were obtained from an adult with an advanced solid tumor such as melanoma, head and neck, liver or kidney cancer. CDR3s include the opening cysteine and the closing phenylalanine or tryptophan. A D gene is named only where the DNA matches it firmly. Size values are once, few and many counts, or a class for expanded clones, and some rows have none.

CDR3 protein: CASSVGPSGGIRNF
CDR3 DNA: TGTGCCAGCAGTGTAGGTCCTAGCGGGGGTATAAGGAACTTC
J gene: TRBJ2-7
D gene: TRBD2
V gene: TRBV2
clone size: .

CDR3 protein: CASSIDTGYEQYF
CDR3 DNA: TGTGCCAGTAGTATAGACACAGGTTACGAGCAGTACTTC
J gene: TRBJ2-7
D gene: .
V gene: TRBV19
clone size: .

CDR3 protein: CASRNGRSSYEQYF
CDR3 DNA: TGTGCCAGCAGGAACGGGAGGAGCTCCTACGAGCAGTACTTC
J gene: TRBJ2-7
D gene: TRBD2
V gene: TRBV27
clone size: .

CDR3 protein: CSVGWATDTQYF
CDR3 DNA: TGCAGCGTTGGGTGGGCCACAGATACGCAGTATTTT
J gene: TRBJ2-3
D gene: .
V gene: TRBV29-1
clone size: .

CDR3 protein: CASSGLAGWSYEQYF
CDR3 DNA: TGTGCCAGCAGTGGACTAGCGGGTTGGTCCTACGAGCAGTACTTC
J gene: TRBJ2-7
D gene: TRBD2
V gene: TRBV6-1
clone size: .

CDR3 protein: CASPPPGLAADTQYF
CDR3 DNA: TGTGCCAGTCCACCGCCGGGCCTAGCGGCAGATACGCAGTATTTT
J gene: TRBJ2-3
D gene: TRBD2
V gene: TRBV28
clone size: .

CDR3 protein: CASSLTSGATLGETQYF
CDR3 DNA: TGTGCCAGCAGTTTGACTAGCGGGGCGACGCTGGGGGAGACCCAGTACTTC
J gene: TRBJ2-5
D gene: TRBD2
V gene: TRBV28
clone size: .

CDR3 protein: CASSEFGRSVKTQYF
CDR3 DNA: TGTGCCAGCAGTGAATTCGGGCGTTCTGTTAAGACCCAGTACTTC
J gene: TRBJ2-5
D gene: .
V gene: TRBV25-1
clone size: .

CDR3 protein: CASSLEGHGTQYF
CDR3 DNA: TGTGCCAGCAGCCTGGAGGGCCACGGGACCCAGTACTTC
J gene: TRBJ2-5
D gene: .
V gene: TRBV11-3
clone size: .

CDR3 protein: CASSLNPGLAGGSSYEQYF
CDR3 DNA: TGCGCCAGCAGCCTAAACCCGGGACTAGCGGGAGGGTCCTCCTACGAGCAGTACTTC
J gene: TRBJ2-7
D gene: TRBD2
V gene: TRBV5-1
clone size: .

CDR3 protein: CASTPSGQGNYGYTF
CDR3 DNA: TGCGCCAGCACCCCCAGCGGACAGGGCAACTATGGCTACACCTTC
J gene: TRBJ1-2
D gene: TRBD1
V gene: TRBV4-1
clone size: .

CDR3 protein: CASSLVHSYEQYF
CDR3 DNA: TGTGCCAGCAGCTTAGTGCATTCCTACGAGCAGTACTTC
J gene: TRBJ2-7
D gene: .
V gene: TRBV7-3
clone size: .

CDR3 protein: CASSPGQLPRANYGYTF
CDR3 DNA: TGCGCCAGCAGCCCGGGACAGCTCCCTAGAGCTAACTATGGCTACACCTTC
J gene: TRBJ1-2
D gene: TRBD1
V gene: TRBV5-1
clone size: .

CDR3 protein: CASSPTDTQYF
CDR3 DNA: TGTGCCAGCAGCCCCACAGATACGCAGTATTTT
J gene: TRBJ2-3
D gene: .
V gene: TRBV7-9
clone size: once

CDR3 protein: CASSIGDPGNTIYF
CDR3 DNA: TGTGCCAGTAGTATCGGGGATCCTGGAAACACCATATATTTT
J gene: TRBJ1-3
D gene: .
V gene: TRBV19
clone size: once

CDR3 protein: CASSSTGVETQYF
CDR3 DNA: TGTGCCAGCAGCAGTACAGGGGTAGAGACCCAGTACTTC
J gene: TRBJ2-5
D gene: TRBD1
V gene: TRBV5-4
clone size: .

CDR3 protein: CASSQTGYSNQPQHF
CDR3 DNA: TGTGCCAGCAGCCAGACAGGTTATAGCAATCAGCCCCAGCATTTT
J gene: TRBJ1-5
D gene: .
V gene: TRBV6-1
clone size: .

CDR3 protein: CASSFGPTGYEQYF
CDR3 DNA: TGTGCCAGCAGCTTTGGACCCACAGGCTACGAGCAGTACTTC
J gene: TRBJ2-7
D gene: .
V gene: TRBV7-3
clone size: .

CDR3 protein: CASSQFWGGENTGELFF
CDR3 DNA: TGTGCCAGCAGCCAATTTTGGGGCGGTGAGAACACCGGGGAGCTGTTTTTT
J gene: TRBJ2-2
D gene: .
V gene: TRBV4-2
clone size: .

CDR3 protein: CATRTSYEQYF
CDR3 DNA: TGTGCCACCCGGACGTCCTACGAGCAGTACTTC
J gene: TRBJ2-7
D gene: .
V gene: TRBV10-3
clone size: .

CDR3 protein: CASSSGTSGTGELFF
CDR3 DNA: TGCGCCAGCAGCTCCGGGACTAGCGGGACAGGGGAGCTGTTTTTT
J gene: TRBJ2-2
D gene: TRBD2
V gene: TRBV5-1
clone size: .

CDR3 protein: CASSQDSGTGGAGELFF
CDR3 DNA: TGCGCCAGCAGCCAAGACTCCGGGACAGGGGGGGCCGGGGAGCTGTTTTTT
J gene: TRBJ2-2
D gene: TRBD1
V gene: TRBV4-1
clone size: .

CDR3 protein: CASSPKGWSTEAFF
CDR3 DNA: TGTGCCAGCTCACCAAAGGGTTGGAGCACTGAAGCTTTCTTT
J gene: TRBJ1-1
D gene: .
V gene: TRBV18
clone size: .

CDR3 protein: CASSSGTGSYTTYEQYF
CDR3 DNA: TGTGCCAGTAGTTCCGGGACAGGCTCATATACTACCTACGAGCAGTACTTC
J gene: TRBJ2-7
D gene: TRBD1
V gene: TRBV19
clone size: .

CDR3 protein: CASRLTDDYGYTF
CDR3 DNA: TGCGCCAGCAGATTAACGGATGACTATGGCTACACCTTC
J gene: TRBJ1-2
D gene: .
V gene: TRBV5-1
clone size: .

CDR3 protein: CASSPGTGRSPLHF
CDR3 DNA: TGTGCCAGCAGTCCCGGGACAGGGCGATCACCCCTCCACTTT
J gene: TRBJ1-6
D gene: TRBD1
V gene: TRBV28
clone size: .

CDR3 protein: CASTYSGNTIYF
CDR3 DNA: TGTGCCAGCACTTACTCTGGAAACACCATATATTTT
J gene: TRBJ1-3
D gene: .
V gene: TRBV2
clone size: .

CDR3 protein: CASSFPDRVSYEQYF
CDR3 DNA: TGTGCCAGCAGTTTCCCCGACAGGGTTTCCTACGAGCAGTACTTC
J gene: TRBJ2-7
D gene: TRBD1
V gene: TRBV6-5
clone size: once

CDR3 protein: CASSKRTGFDGYTF
CDR3 DNA: TGTGCCAGTAGTAAACGGACTGGTTTCGATGGCTACACCTTC
J gene: TRBJ1-2
D gene: .
V gene: TRBV19
clone size: few

CDR3 protein: CASSITFSSYNEQFF
CDR3 DNA: TGTGCCAGCAGTATTACATTCAGCTCCTACAATGAGCAGTTCTTC
J gene: TRBJ2-1
D gene: .
V gene: TRBV28
clone size: .

CDR3 protein: CASSLEGISPLHF
CDR3 DNA: TGTGCCAGCAGCTTGGAAGGCATTTCACCCCTCCACTTT
J gene: TRBJ1-6
D gene: .
V gene: TRBV5-6
clone size: .

CDR3 protein: CASIGTHNEQFF
CDR3 DNA: TGTGCCAGCATAGGGACCCACAATGAGCAGTTCTTC
J gene: TRBJ2-1
D gene: .
V gene: TRBV6-5
clone size: .

CDR3 protein: CASSIRGAREQFF
CDR3 DNA: TGTGCCAGTAGTATAAGAGGAGCACGTGAGCAGTTCTTC
J gene: TRBJ2-1
D gene: .
V gene: TRBV19
clone size: .

CDR3 protein: CASSPSGRDTDTQYF
CDR3 DNA: TGTGCCAGCAGCCCTAGCGGGAGGGACACAGATACGCAGTATTTT
J gene: TRBJ2-3
D gene: TRBD2
V gene: TRBV28
clone size: once

CDR3 protein: CASSQPGETQYF
CDR3 DNA: TGTGCCAGCAGCCAACCTGGAGAGACCCAGTACTTC
J gene: TRBJ2-5
D gene: .
V gene: TRBV7-3
clone size: .

CDR3 protein: CASSSTWDEHSNQPQHF
CDR3 DNA: TGCGCCAGCAGCTCCACTTGGGACGAACATAGCAATCAGCCCCAGCATTTT
J gene: TRBJ1-5
D gene: .
V gene: TRBV5-1
clone size: .

CDR3 protein: CASSPPGRVNEKLFF
CDR3 DNA: TGTGCCAGCAGCCCCCCGGGACGGGTTAATGAAAAACTGTTTTTT
J gene: TRBJ1-4
D gene: .
V gene: TRBV7-9
clone size: once

CDR3 protein: CAWSGLGQGSYGYTF
CDR3 DNA: TGTGCCTGGAGTGGTCTAGGACAGGGAAGCTATGGCTACACCTTC
J gene: TRBJ1-2
D gene: TRBD1
V gene: TRBV30
clone size: .

CDR3 protein: CASSVDRTGQPQHF
CDR3 DNA: TGTGCCAGCAGCGTAGACAGGACTGGTCAGCCCCAGCATTTT
J gene: TRBJ1-5
D gene: .
V gene: TRBV9
clone size: .

CDR3 protein: CASSLGLVGDTQYF
CDR3 DNA: TGTGCCAGCAGCCTAGGACTAGTCGGTGATACGCAGTATTTT
J gene: TRBJ2-3
D gene: TRBD2
V gene: TRBV7-3
clone size: .

CDR3 protein: CAISPMGGTSEKLFF
CDR3 DNA: TGTGCCATCAGCCCTATGGGGGGTACCAGTGAAAAACTGTTTTTT
J gene: TRBJ1-4
D gene: .
V gene: TRBV10-3
clone size: .

CDR3 protein: CASSLMAGASYEQYF
CDR3 DNA: TGTGCCAGCAGTTTGATGGCAGGAGCATCCTACGAGCAGTACTTC
J gene: TRBJ2-7
D gene: .
V gene: TRBV27
clone size: .

CDR3 protein: CASKPLGGRSEKLFF
CDR3 DNA: TGTGCCAGCAAACCTCTCGGGGGGCGAAGTGAAAAACTGTTTTTT
J gene: TRBJ1-4
D gene: .
V gene: TRBV27
clone size: .

CDR3 protein: CASTTREGMETQYF
CDR3 DNA: TGTGCCAGCACCACGAGGGAGGGAATGGAGACCCAGTACTTC
J gene: TRBJ2-5
D gene: TRBD2
V gene: TRBV2
clone size: .

CDR3 protein: CASSRDRGFTDTQYF
CDR3 DNA: TGTGCCAGCTCACGGGACAGGGGTTTTACAGATACGCAGTATTTT
J gene: TRBJ2-3
D gene: TRBD1
V gene: TRBV18
clone size: once

CDR3 protein: CASSLSGSTDTQYF
CDR3 DNA: TGTGCCAGCAGCTTAAGCGGGAGCACAGATACGCAGTATTTT
J gene: TRBJ2-3
D gene: .
V gene: TRBV7-3
clone size: .

CDR3 protein: CASSDPNRDGSSYEQYF
CDR3 DNA: TGTGCCAGCAGTGACCCAAACCGGGACGGGAGCTCCTACGAGCAGTACTTC
J gene: TRBJ2-7
D gene: .
V gene: TRBV25-1
clone size: .

CDR3 protein: CAWSARRTLGRGYTF
CDR3 DNA: TGTGCCTGGAGTGCAAGACGGACTTTAGGCCGCGGCTACACCTTC
J gene: TRBJ1-2
D gene: .
V gene: TRBV30
clone size: .

CDR3 protein: CASSANYGYTF
CDR3 DNA: TGTGCCAGCAGCGCCAACTATGGCTACACCTTC
J gene: TRBJ1-2
D gene: .
V gene: TRBV9
clone size: .

CDR3 protein: CASSLAGTRVADTQYF
CDR3 DNA: TGTGCCAGCAGCTTAGCAGGGACTCGCGTGGCAGATACGCAGTATTTT
J gene: TRBJ2-3
D gene: .
V gene: TRBV11-2
clone size: .

CDR3 protein: CASSASRLSSYEQYF
CDR3 DNA: TGTGCCAGCAGCGCATCTCGACTCTCCTCCTACGAGCAGTACTTC
J gene: TRBJ2-7
D gene: .
V gene: TRBV7-8
clone size: .

CDR3 protein: CASSTLATSTDTQYF
CDR3 DNA: TGTGCCAGTAGTACCTTAGCGACTAGCACAGATACGCAGTATTTT
J gene: TRBJ2-3
D gene: .
V gene: TRBV19
clone size: .

CDR3 protein: CASSSEMNYGYTF
CDR3 DNA: TGTGCCAGCAGCTCAGAGATGAACTATGGCTACACCTTC
J gene: TRBJ1-2
D gene: .
V gene: TRBV11-2
clone size: .